The 16 T cell receptor beta chains listed next were all sequenced from one sample in a study of blood T cell repertoires in COVID-19. The method was immunoSEQ multiplex PCR; TCRdb's version includes in-frame clones alone and lacks a portion of them. Counted here are around 120,000 clones, 85% to 90% occurring once; the ten biggest clones make up 25% to 35%. Material: peripheral blood. These receptors came from a woman between 65 and 79 years old with acute or convalescent COVID-19.

V gene TRBV15 combines with J gene TRBJ2-1; 8 nucleotides line up with TRBD2. Trimming at V came to 4 bases and at J to 7 bases, leaving 9 bases not matched to a gene. Germline CDR1 reads LNHNV; CDR2 reads YYDKDF (reference sequence). The CDR3 consists of 15 residues. CDR3: CATSKRGGRGNEQFF. CDR3 nucleotide sequence: TGTGCCACCAGCAAACGGGGGGGCCGGGGAAATGAGCAGTTCTTC. Combining the CDR3 with reference TRBV15 and TRBJ2-1 gives the whole variable domain DAMVIQNPRYQVTQFGKPVTLSCSQTLNHNVMYWYQQKSSQAPKLLFHYYDKDFNNEADTPDNFQSRRPNTSFCFLDIRSPGLGDTAMYLCATSKRGGRGNEQFFGPGTRLTVL.

This chain uses TRBV5-1 with TRBJ2-2; 15 bases line up with TRBD2. Germline V gene data show CDR1 as SGHRS and CDR2 as YFSETQ. V was clipped by 0 bases and J by 3 bases; unmatched bases: 18. CDR3 length: 23 residues. The DNA for the CDR3 is TGCGCCAGCAGCTTGGCCCCTACGGGCCGAGGACTAGCGGGGGGGCTTGACACCGGGGAGCTGTTTTTT. Translated: CASSLAPTGRGLAGGLDTGELFF.

This clone was observed a single time. The genes are TRBV5-5 and TRBJ1-5, with D unresolved. Per germline, CDR1 SGHKS and CDR2 YYEKEE (reference sequence). This CDR3 contains 14 residues. V gave up 1 base and J gave up 4 bases, with 9 bases separating them. The CDR3 nucleotides read TGTGCCAGCAGCTTGTCCAGTCAAAATCAGCCCCAGCATTTT. It encodes CASSLSSQNQPQHF.

The V call is TRBV30, the J call TRBJ1-1, with TRBD1 matching 7 bases. The CDR3 is 14 amino acids. V dropped 7 bases and J dropped 0; count of bases not matched to a gene: 8. Germline V CDR1 and CDR2: GTSNPN, SVGIG (reference sequence). The CDR3 region has the DNA TGTGCCTCGGTACCGGGACAGCTGAACACTGAAGCTTTCTTT. As protein: CASVPGQLNTEAFF.

V and J are TRBV28 and TRBJ1-5; D not certain. CDR1 and CDR2 from the germline V gene are MDHEN and SYDVKM. V was trimmed by 3 bases and J by 0 bases, leaving 9 bases between them. This CDR3 region has 15 residues. CDR3 in amino acids: CASSLVQSSNQPQHF. CDR3 DNA sequence: TGTGCCAGCAGTTTGGTACAGTCTAGCAATCAGCCCCAGCATTTT.

The gene calls are TRBV2 and TRBJ1-2; D uncertain. V lost 2 bases, J lost 5 bases, and 6 bases lay in between. The CDR3 is made up of 12 amino acids. The V gene's germline CDR1 is SNHLY and CDR2 FYNNEI. CDR3 region: CASSERGYGYTF. The CDR3 DNA reads TGTGCCAGCAGTGAACGAGGGTATGGCTACACCTTC.

The chain links TRBV6-5 to TRBJ1-4; a possible D gene is TRBD1 (5 bases). V lost 7 bases and J 4 bases, leaving 13 bases between the germline ends. CDR3 length: 14 amino acids. Germline V gene data show CDR1 as MNHEY and CDR2 as SVGAGI. In DNA, the CDR3 is TGTGCCAGCACCGATTGGGGGGATAATGAAAAACTGTTTTTT. Protein: CASTDWGDNEKLFF.

The CDR3 coding sequence is TGTGCCACCAGTGCGGGATCCTACGAGCAGTACTTC. Its translation is CATSAGSYEQYF. The chain recombines TRBV24-1 with TRBJ2-7, with D maybe TRBD2 (5 bases). With 5 bases removed from V and 1 base from J, the gap between germline ends came to 5 bases. The V gene's germline CDR1 is KGHDR and CDR2 SFDVKD. CDR3 length: 12 amino acids.

CDR3 nucleotides: TGTGCCAGCTCACCGCGAAACACTGAAGCTTTCTTT. Protein product: CASSPRNTEAFF. The chain couples TRBV18 to TRBJ1-1; D ambiguous. This CDR3 spans 12 amino acids. With 3 bases removed from V and 2 bases from J, the gap between germline ends came to 4 bases. Germline V lookup: CDR1 KGHSH, CDR2 LQKENI.

The chain links TRBV6-5 to TRBJ2-7, with TRBD2 matching 8 bases. CDR3 length equals 15 residues. V lost 2 bases and J lost 2; bases outside the gene matches: 5. Per the germline V gene, CDR1 is MNHEY and CDR2 is SVGAGI. The CDR3, as DNA: TGTGCCAGCAGTTACAGTCGAGCGGGGGCCTACGAGCAGTACTTC. It encodes CASSYSRAGAYEQYF.

This chain's CDR3 is CASRNSGGQETQYF. The DNA for the CDR3 is TGTGCCAGCAGAAATAGCGGGGGACAAGAGACCCAGTACTTC. The chain couples TRBV2 to TRBJ2-5; TRBD2 aligns across 9 bases. The CDR3 runs 14 residues. The germline gives CDR1 SNHLY, CDR2 FYNNEI. The trim removed 6 bases at V and 2 bases at J, leaving 4 bases unmatched.

This clone was seen only once. The rearrangement uses TRBV11-2 and TRBJ2-2; possible D gene TRBD2, 5 bases. The length of the CDR3 is 14 residues. Between the trimmed V and J ends, which lost 3 bases and 5 bases, there was a span of 10 bases. Germline V gene sequence: CDR1 SGHAT, CDR2 FQNNGV. The CDR3 region has the DNA TGTGCCAGCAGCTTGAGGGCGTTAACCGGGGAGCTGTTTTTT. Its translation: CASSLRALTGELFF.

This rearrangement joins TRBV5-1 to TRBJ1-6; 8 bases are a match to TRBD1. The trim removed 2 bases at V and 7 bases at J, leaving 5 bases unmatched. The CDR3 totals 15 residues. The germline V gene encodes CDR1 SGHRS and CDR2 YFSETQ. The CDR3 sequence: CASSFRTGTNSPLHF. Here the CDR3 DNA reads TGCGCCAGCAGCTTCAGGACAGGGACAAATTCACCCCTCCACTTT. Full variable domain (outside the CDR3, taken from reference TRBV5-1 and TRBJ1-6): KAGVTQTPRYLIKTRGQQVTLSCSPISGHRSVSWYQQTPGQGLQFLFEYFSETQRNKGNFPGRFSGRQFSNSRSEMNVSTLELGDSALYLCASSFRTGTNSPLHFGNGTRLTVT.

The V and J genes are TRBV9 and TRBJ2-7; 16 nucleotides align to TRBD2. The CDR3 sequence is 16 residues long. Germline V CDR1 and CDR2: SGDLS, YYNGEE. V dropped 4 bases and J dropped 5; count of bases not matched to a gene: 6. CDR3 sequence: CASSPGTSGGADEQYF. In DNA form, the CDR3 reads TGTGCCAGCAGCCCCGGGACTAGCGGGGGGGCCGACGAGCAGTACTTC.

The V call is TRBV2, the J call TRBJ2-3; tentative D call: TRBD2 (6 bases). In germline, CDR1 is SNHLY, CDR2 FYNNEI. Trimming stripped 4 bases from V and 5 bases from J, with 13 bases between. CDR3 length equals 14 residues. The CDR3 nucleotides are TGTGCCAGCAGTGCGGGAGCCCCCAAAGATACGCAGTATTTT. Its protein is CASSAGAPKDTQYF.

The chain recombines TRBV19 with TRBJ1-5; D not certain. Germline CDR1 is LNHDA and CDR2 is SQIVND (reference sequence). The V gene lost 5 bases and the J gene lost 3 bases, with 8 bases spanning the gap. The CDR3 has 13 residues. As DNA, the CDR3 is TGTGCCAGTAGTGCGCAGGTCAATCAGCCCCAGCATTTT. This sequence encodes CASSAQVNQPQHF. Based on the CDR3 plus reference TRBV19 and TRBJ1-5, the full variable domain is DGGITQSPKYLFRKEGQNVTLSCEQNLNHDAMYWYRQDPGQGLRLIYYSQIVNDFQKGDIAEGYSVSREKKESFPLTVTSAQKNPTAFYLCASSAQVNQPQHFGDGTRLSIL.